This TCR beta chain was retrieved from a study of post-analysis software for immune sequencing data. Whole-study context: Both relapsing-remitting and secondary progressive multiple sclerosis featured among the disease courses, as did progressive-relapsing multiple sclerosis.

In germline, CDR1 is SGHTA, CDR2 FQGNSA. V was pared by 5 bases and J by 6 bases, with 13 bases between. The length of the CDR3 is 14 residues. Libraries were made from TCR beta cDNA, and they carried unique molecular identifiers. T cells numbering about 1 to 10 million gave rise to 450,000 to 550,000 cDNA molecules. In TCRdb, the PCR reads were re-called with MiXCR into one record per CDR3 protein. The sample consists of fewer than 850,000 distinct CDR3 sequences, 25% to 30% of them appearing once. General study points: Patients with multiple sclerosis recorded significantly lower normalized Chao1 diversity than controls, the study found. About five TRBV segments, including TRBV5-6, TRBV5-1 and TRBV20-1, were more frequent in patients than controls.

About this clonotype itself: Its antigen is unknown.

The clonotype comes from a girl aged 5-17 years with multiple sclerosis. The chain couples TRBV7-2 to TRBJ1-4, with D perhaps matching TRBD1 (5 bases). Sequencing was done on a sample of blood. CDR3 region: CASSRLRGHEKLFF. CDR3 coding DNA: TGTGCCAGCAGCCGCTTAAGGGGCCATGAAAAACTGTTTTTT. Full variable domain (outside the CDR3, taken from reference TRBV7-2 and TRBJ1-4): GAGVSQSPSNKVTEKGKDVELRCDPISGHTALYWYRQSLGQGLEFLIYFQGNSAPDKSGLPSDRFSAERTGGSVSTLTIQRTQQEDSAVYLCASSRLRGHEKLFFGSGTQLSVL.